This T cell receptor (beta chain) was recorded in a study of blood T cell repertoires in COVID-19. Study at large: The origin of the acute and convalescent COVID-19 samples was the United States, Italy and Spain. The analysed material was cDNA or gDNA that came from T cells, B-cell-depleted T cells, or PBMCs.

Germline values: CDR1 LGHDT, CDR2 YNNKEL (reference sequence). This CDR3 has 15 residues. Between the trimmed V and J ends, which lost 4 bases and 7 bases, there was a span of 16 bases. Some clones are missing from TCRdb's copy, which holds only in-frame ones; the method was immunoSEQ multiplex PCR. This table holds approximately 200,000 clones, around 80% found once. The source is a human donor with acute or convalescent COVID-19. The donor label of this sample is uncertain. Material: peripheral blood. The rearrangement joins TRBV3-1 (or the pseudogene TRBV3-2) to TRBJ2-2; D uncertain. The chain's CDR3 is CASSRPTGLVGELFF. The CDR3 DNA follows: TGTGCCAGCAGCCGCCCGACGGGTTTAGTCGGGGAGCTGTTTTTT.